The 25 T cell receptor beta chains below were found in one sample sequenced in a study of cytomegalovirus exposure and HLA in healthy donors. With 60 Vbeta and 13 Jbeta primers, the PCR was carried out. Profiled with immunoSEQ multiplex PCR; TCRdb holds only in-frame clones, not every one. This table has some 170,000 clones, around 80% appearing once. The material sequenced was PBMCs. These receptors all stem from a woman under 40 in good health and CMV-seropositive.

The count of this clone is one. This chain joins TRBV4-3 and TRBJ2-4; 12 nucleotides match TRBD2. The CDR3 extends over 18 amino acids. Germline CDR1 is LGHNA and CDR2 is YSLEER. Trimming at V came to 0 bases and at J to 2 bases, leaving 5 bases not matched to a gene. The chain's CDR3 is CASSQDLAGGPPKNIQYF. Written as DNA, the CDR3 is TGCGCCAGCAGCCAAGACCTAGCGGGGGGGCCACCCAAAAACATTCAGTACTTC.

This clone has only one observation. This chain connects TRBV7-9 to TRBJ1-2; 7 bases line up with TRBD1. Trimming took 2 bases from V and 4 from J; bases not matched to a gene: 10. The germline CDR1 and CDR2 sequences are SEHNR and FQNEAQ (reference sequence). The CDR3 is 16 residues long. The chain's CDR3 is CASSLYRQGFIYGYTF. CDR3 DNA: TGTGCCAGCAGCTTATATCGACAGGGATTTATCTATGGCTACACCTTC.

The chain couples TRBV4-1 to TRBJ2-7; no firm D call. The CDR3 extends over 17 amino acids. The V end lost 1 base, the J end lost 0 bases, and 16 bases lay between the germline ends. The V gene's germline CDR1 is MGHRA and CDR2 YSYEKL. Here the CDR3 reads CASSQAPARRYSYEQYF. In DNA, the CDR3 is TGCGCCAGCAGCCAAGCCCCGGCGCGGAGATACTCCTACGAGCAGTACTTC.

This clone was recorded only once. This chain connects TRBV28 to TRBJ2-5, with 14 bases that match TRBD2. The length of the CDR3 is 15 residues. The V segment lost 6 bases and the J segment 5 bases; nucleotides outside the gene matches: 5. CDR1 is MDHEN, CDR2 SYDVKM, per germline. The CDR3 coding sequence is TGTGCCAGCAGCCCGGGACTAGCGGGGGCCGAGACCCAGTACTTC. Translated, it gives CASSPGLAGAETQYF.

The table lists this clone with a count of one. The genes are TRBV27 and TRBJ1-4; no clear D. The CDR3 contains 14 residues. Trimming stripped 5 bases from V and 4 bases from J, with 11 bases between. Germline V gives CDR1 MNHEY, CDR2 SMNVEV (reference sequence). The CDR3 protein is CASSPAGDNEKLFF. The CDR3 DNA reads TGTGCCAGCAGTCCGGCCGGGGATAATGAAAAACTGTTTTTT.

This clone was found a few times. The genes are TRBV13 and TRBJ2-7; tentatively, D is TRBD2 (6 bases). Germline V gene sequence: CDR1 PRHDT, CDR2 FYEKMQ (reference sequence). The CDR3 consists of 14 residues. Between the trimmed V and J ends, which lost 5 bases and 2 bases, there was a span of 13 bases. The CDR3 DNA reads as TGTGCCAGCAGCCTGGGAGGATACCCCTACGAGCAGTACTTC. This gives the protein CASSLGGYPYEQYF.

J is TRBJ2-7 and V is TRBV4-1, with D possibly matching TRBD2 (7 bases). The CDR3 consists of 17 residues. Germline V gives CDR1 MGHRA, CDR2 YSYEKL. The V and J ends lost 4 bases and 2 bases respectively, with 21 bases between them. Here the CDR3 reads CASSPLGLGGPTYEQYF. Written as DNA, the CDR3 is TGCGCCAGCAGCCCCCTTGGGCTCGGGGGGCCTACCTACGAGCAGTACTTC.

Concerning this clone itself: At one boundary the junction diverges from the germline segment, which might be a read error. The chain has TRBV7-9 and TRBJ1-1; 7 nucleotides align to TRBD1. The CDR3 contains 15 residues. CDR1 and CDR2 (germline): SEHNR, FQNEAQ (reference sequence). The CDR3 is CSSSLPGQLNTEAFF. The CDR3 DNA reads TGTTCCAGCAGCTTACCGGGACAGTTGAACACTGAAGCTTTCTTT.

This chain links TRBV20-1 with TRBJ1-5; D is unclear. The CDR3 consists of 11 residues. The germline V gene has CDR1 DFQATT and CDR2 SNEGSKA (reference sequence). Trimming stripped 6 bases from V and 5 bases from J, with 8 bases between. Here the CDR3 DNA reads TGCAGTGCCGGTCGGGATCAGCCCCAGCATTTT. Translating gives CSAGRDQPQHF.

The V call is TRBV7-2, the J call TRBJ1-6; D is uncertain. Trimming left V 3 bases short and J 5 bases short, with 8 bases between. Germline CDR1 reads SGHTA; CDR2 reads FQGNSA. CDR3 length: 14 residues. CDR3: CASSLQFHNSPLHF. The CDR3 DNA sequence: TGTGCCAGCAGCTTGCAGTTTCATAATTCACCCCTCCACTTT. Together with reference TRBV7-2 and TRBJ1-6, the CDR3 gives the full variable domain: GAGVSQSPSNKVTEKGKDVELRCDPISGHTALYWYRQSLGQGLEFLIYFQGNSAPDKSGLPSDRFSAERTGGSVSTLTIQRTQQEDSAVYLCASSLQFHNSPLHFGNGTRLTVT.

This chain connects TRBV6-6 to TRBJ2-7; 11 bases map to TRBD1. Germline loops: CDR1 MNHNY, CDR2 SVGAGI (reference sequence). V was clipped by 2 bases and J by 4 bases; unmatched bases: 4. This CDR3 has 15 residues. CDR3 sequence (DNA): TGTGCCAGCAGTTACCGCGGACAGGGGGCATACGAGCAGTACTTC. Translating gives CASSYRGQGAYEQYF.

A single count supports this clone. The chain employs TRBV7-6 and TRBJ2-5, with 12 bases that match TRBD2. CDR3 size: 16 residues. Germline V gene sequence: CDR1 SGHVS, CDR2 FNYEAQ. V lost 5 bases and J lost 4; bases outside the gene matches: 8. CDR3 sequence (DNA): TGTGCCAGCAGCCGACTAGCGGGGGTCCTTGGAGAGACCCAGTACTTC. It is translated as CASSRLAGVLGETQYF. Variable domain in full (rest from reference TRBV7-6 and TRBJ2-5): GAGVSQSPRYKVTKRGQDVALRCDPISGHVSLYWYRQALGQGPEFLTYFNYEAQQDKSGLPNDRFSAERPEGSISTLTIQRTEQRDSAMYRCASSRLAGVLGETQYFGPGTRLLVL.

This chain uses TRBV6-5 with TRBJ1-2; 7 nucleotides line up with TRBD1. Germline V gene sequence: CDR1 MNHEY, CDR2 SVGAGI. The V segment lost 3 bases and the J segment 6 bases; nucleotides outside the gene matches: 4. The CDR3 contains 13 residues. In DNA, the CDR3 is TGTGCCAGCAGTTATTTAACAGGGGATGGCTACACCTTC. Translated: CASSYLTGDGYTF.

The rearrangement joins TRBV11-2 to TRBJ1-2; D unclear. V was pared by 1 base and J by 4 bases, with 7 bases between. CDR3 length equals 13 residues. Germline CDR1 is SGHAT and CDR2 is FQNNGV. As DNA, the CDR3 is TGTGCCAGCAGCTTAGGTCGGTTCTATGGCTACACCTTC. Protein: CASSLGRFYGYTF. The complete variable domain, with remaining parts taken from reference TRBV11-2 and TRBJ1-2, reads EAGVAQSPRYKIIEKRQSVAFWCNPISGHATLYWYQQILGQGPKLLIQFQNNGVVDDSQLPKDRFSAERLKGVDSTLKIQPAKLEDSAVYLCASSLGRFYGYTFGSGTRLTVV.

The V call is TRBV7-2, the J call TRBJ2-5; D is unclear. The CDR3 length is 13 residues. Germline V CDR1 and CDR2: SGHTA, FQGNSA. Trimming removed 0 bases from V and 7 bases from J, with 9 bases in between. CDR3 sequence (DNA): TGTGCCAGCAGCTTAGCCCCCCCGGGGACCCAGTACTTC. It specifies CASSLAPPGTQYF.

This CDR3 is CASSPRARDRGAANYGYTF. The CDR3 nucleotides read TGTGCCAGCAGCCCACGAGCCCGGGACAGGGGGGCAGCTAACTATGGCTACACCTTC. The V gene is TRBV28, the J gene TRBJ1-2; 11 bases agree with TRBD1. CDR1 is MDHEN, CDR2 SYDVKM, per germline. The CDR3 runs 19 residues. V shed 6 bases and J 0 bases; nucleotides not matched to a gene: 15.

On this clone: The same CDR3 can be traced to other DNA sequences in this sample. The chain joins TRBV4-2 to TRBJ2-5, with D possibly being TRBD2 (6 bases). V lost 4 bases, J lost 2 bases, and 17 bases lay in between. Germline values: CDR1 LGHNA, CDR2 YNFKEQ. The CDR3 extends over 16 amino acids. The CDR3 loop is CASSPEPLAGQETQYF. The DNA of the CDR3 is TGTGCCAGCAGCCCAGAACCTCTGGCGGGGCAAGAGACCCAGTACTTC.

This sequence joins TRBV2 and TRBJ1-3; no definite D call. Trimming cost V 4 bases and J 4 bases, with 2 bases left between them. The CDR3 contains 11 residues. In germline, CDR1 is SNHLY, CDR2 FYNNEI. The CDR3 nucleotides read TGTGCCAGCAGTGCGGGAAACACCATATATTTT. This translates into CASSAGNTIYF.

The chain links TRBV6-5 to TRBJ1-2; TRBD1 might be the D (6 bases). The CDR3 is made up of 13 amino acids. V shed 2 bases and J shed 8 bases, with 12 bases lying between them. Germline V gene sequence: CDR1 MNHEY, CDR2 SVGAGI. In nucleotides, the CDR3 is TGTGCCAGCAGTTACGGGTCAGGGGTAGGCTACACCTTC. Its translation is CASSYGSGVGYTF.

J is TRBJ1-3 and V is TRBV9; 8 positions agree with TRBD1. The germline V gene has CDR1 SGDLS and CDR2 YYNGEE. After removal of 4 bases from V and 4 bases from J, the junction contained 4 bases not matched to a gene. This CDR3 is built from 14 residues. The CDR3 region is CASSRTGQGNTIYF. The CDR3 coding sequence is TGTGCCAGCAGCAGGACAGGGCAAGGAAACACCATATATTTT. Full variable domain (outside the CDR3, taken from reference TRBV9 and TRBJ1-3): DSGVTQTPKHLITATGQRVTLRCSPRSGDLSVYWYQQSLDQGLQFLIQYYNGEERAKGNILERFSAQQFPDLHSELNLSSLELGDSALYFCASSRTGQGNTIYFGEGSWLTVV.

The chain carries TRBV18 and TRBJ2-7, with 9 bases that match TRBD1. Germline trimming cut 4 bases from V and 5 bases from J; bases unmatched to any gene: 3. Per germline, CDR1 KGHSH and CDR2 LQKENI. The CDR3 has 13 amino acids. The CDR3 DNA follows: TGTGCCAGCTCACGACAGGGGGGGAACGAGCAGTACTTC. Translated, it gives CASSRQGGNEQYF. Looking up the rest from reference TRBV18 and TRBJ2-7 gives the full variable domain: NAGVMQNPRHLVRRRGQEARLRCSPMKGHSHVYWYRQLPEEGLKFMVYLQKENIIDESGMPKERFSAEFPKEGPSILRIQQVVRGDSAAYFCASSRQGGNEQYFGPGTRLTVT.

DNA for the CDR3: TGTGCCAGCAGTGCAGTTACAGGGGGTGGCACCATATATTTT. Protein: CASSAVTGGGTIYF. This chain uses TRBV2 with TRBJ1-3; TRBD1 aligns across 8 bases. This CDR3 region has 14 residues. Germline V gene lookup returns CDR1 SNHLY and CDR2 FYNNEI. The trim removed 4 bases at V and 9 bases at J, leaving 8 bases unmatched.

The rearrangement uses TRBV7-9 and TRBJ1-1, with D hard to call. Germline-derived CDR1 and CDR2 are SEHNR and FQNEAQ (reference sequence). Deletions cut 5 bases from V and 6 bases from J, with 13 bases between. This CDR3 has 13 residues. The CDR3 DNA is TGTGCCAGCAGCCCCCGCGGAAACTCTGAAGCTTTCTTT. It yields the protein CASSPRGNSEAFF. Filled out from reference TRBV7-9 and TRBJ1-1, the complete variable domain reads DTGVSQNPRHKITKRGQNVTFRCDPISEHNRLYWYRQTLGQGPEFLTYFQNEAQLEKSRLLSDRFSAERPKGSFSTLEIQRTEQGDSAMYLCASSPRGNSEAFFGQGTRLTVV.

The J gene is TRBJ1-2, the V gene TRBV6-5; the match to TRBD1 covers 7 bases. CDR3 length: 14 residues. Per germline, CDR1 MNHEY and CDR2 SVGAGI. V gave up 3 bases and J gave up 4 bases; unmatched junction bases: 5. CDR3 loop: CASSYQGGGYGYTF. CDR3 DNA: TGTGCCAGCAGTTATCAGGGGGGCGGCTATGGCTACACCTTC.

The chain uses TRBV5-4 and TRBJ1-2, with D tentatively TRBD1 (6 bases). Between the trimmed V and J ends, which lost 0 bases and 7 bases, there was a span of 19 bases. The CDR3 has 16 amino acids. Germline-derived CDR1 and CDR2 are SGHNT and YYREEE (reference sequence). DNA of the CDR3: TGTGCCAGCAGCTTGGGGTTCGACAGCCAAGGGGGTGGCTACACCTTC. Translated, it gives CASSLGFDSQGGGYTF.